The 22 T cell receptor beta chains below were found in one sample sequenced in a study of cytomegalovirus exposure and HLA in healthy donors. This PCR relied on a set of 60 Vbeta primers and 13 Jbeta primers. Produced via immunoSEQ multiplex PCR; TCRdb's table is partial and in-frame only. The top ten hold 5% of the sample, which has tens of thousands of clones, roughly 73% seen once. The sample taken for sequencing was PBMCs. The receptors here all came from a male donor in good health and CMV-seropositive.

V gene TRBV7-9 combines with J gene TRBJ1-2; the match to TRBD1 covers 10 bases. Germline V CDR1 and CDR2: SEHNR, FQNEAQ (reference sequence). The length of the CDR3 is 17 residues. V lost 5 bases, J lost 6 bases, and 15 bases stayed unmatched. CDR3 coding DNA: TGTGCCAGCAGCCCGCCAGAGAGAGACAGGGGGCAAGATGGCTACACCTTC. Translated, it gives CASSPPERDRGQDGYTF.

CDR3 sequence reads: CATSRDRGKEKLFF. The CDR3 nucleotides read TGTGCCACCAGCAGAGATCGCGGGAAAGAAAAACTGTTTTTT. This chain connects TRBV15 to TRBJ1-4, with D uncertain. CDR3 length: 14 amino acids. The ends were cut back, 0 bases at V and 8 bases at J, with 10 bases in the middle. Germline V lookup: CDR1 LNHNV, CDR2 YYDKDF (reference sequence).

The chain combines TRBV5-1 with TRBJ1-1, with no clear D. Germline V CDR1 and CDR2: SGHRS, YFSETQ. The ends were cut back, 0 bases at V and 2 bases at J, with 14 bases in the middle. The CDR3 is made up of 16 amino acids. CDR3 amino acids: CASSLANRQVNTEAFF. In nucleotides, the CDR3 is TGCGCCAGCAGCTTGGCCAATCGGCAGGTAAACACTGAAGCTTTCTTT. The whole variable domain, remainder taken from reference TRBV5-1 and TRBJ1-1, is KAGVTQTPRYLIKTRGQQVTLSCSPISGHRSVSWYQQTPGQGLQFLFEYFSETQRNKGNFPGRFSGRQFSNSRSEMNVSTLELGDSALYLCASSLANRQVNTEAFFGQGTRLTVV.

CDR3 sequence (DNA): TGTGCCAGCAGCTTAACAGGGGGAGAGACCCAGTACTTC. Amino acids: CASSLTGGETQYF. This chain links TRBV7-3 with TRBJ2-5; D might be TRBD1 (6 bases). There are 13 residues in the CDR3. Trimming left V 0 bases short and J 4 bases short, with 6 bases between. Germline V gene sequence: CDR1 SGHTA, CDR2 FQGTGA.

The gene calls are TRBV19 and TRBJ2-1; D is perhaps TRBD1 (6 bases). The germline gives CDR1 LNHDA, CDR2 SQIVND (reference sequence). The CDR3 covers 15 residues. V lost 1 base to trimming and J lost 9 bases, with 16 bases between them. The CDR3 region is CASSIGGTPFGEQFF. CDR3 in DNA: TGTGCCAGTAGTATAGGGGGGACACCTTTTGGTGAGCAGTTCTTC. Full variable domain (remainder filled in from reference TRBV19 and TRBJ2-1): DGGITQSPKYLFRKEGQNVTLSCEQNLNHDAMYWYRQDPGQGLRLIYYSQIVNDFQKGDIAEGYSVSREKKESFPLTVTSAQKNPTAFYLCASSIGGTPFGEQFFGPGTRLTVL.

As regards this clone: One end of the junction does not line up with germline, which may come from a read error. This chain joins TRBV5-1 and TRBJ1-1, with TRBD1 matching over 9 bases. This CDR3 has 14 residues. From germline, CDR1 is SGHRS and CDR2 YFSETQ. CDR3 sequence (DNA): TGCGCCAGCAGCATCGGGACAGGGAACCCTGAAGCTTTCTTT. It specifies CASSIGTGNPEAFF.

V is TRBV7-2 and J is TRBJ2-1; 10 nucleotides agree with TRBD2. V dropped 0 bases and J dropped 15; count of bases not matched to a gene: 5. This CDR3 region has 13 residues. Germline V gene lookup returns CDR1 SGHTA and CDR2 FQGNSA. The DNA for the CDR3 is TGTGCCAGCAGCTTAGCGGATGGGACTAGCGCGTTCTTC. Translating gives CASSLADGTSAFF.

J is TRBJ2-5 and V is TRBV5-4; 12 nucleotides align to TRBD2. The CDR3 is 16 amino acids. J lost 3 bases, V lost 4 bases, and 7 bases had no gene match. Per germline, CDR1 SGHNT and CDR2 YYREEE (reference sequence). The CDR3 DNA reads TGTGCCAGCAGCCCTCCGAGACTAGCGGGGGAAGAGACCCAGTACTTC. Its translation: CASSPPRLAGEETQYF.

V and J are TRBV5-6 and TRBJ1-2, with 8 bases lining up with TRBD1. The CDR3 consists of 14 residues. CDR1 and CDR2 (germline): SGHDT, YYEEEE. J lost 3 bases, V lost 3 bases, and 4 bases had no gene match. The CDR3 DNA follows: TGTGCCAGCAGCTACCGGACAGGGCACTATGGCTACACCTTC. Encoded protein: CASSYRTGHYGYTF.

This rearrangement joins TRBV7-2 to TRBJ1-2; D remains ambiguous. Germline V CDR1 and CDR2: SGHTA, FQGNSA. Trimming shortened V by 5 bases and J by 1 base, and 17 bases separated the two germline ends. CDR3 length equals 16 residues. The CDR3 loop reads CASSPPNGRSNYGYTF. The CDR3 DNA is TGTGCCAGCAGCCCACCCAACGGGAGGAGTAACTATGGCTACACCTTC. The entire variable domain, with the rest obtained from reference TRBV7-2 and TRBJ1-2, is as follows: GAGVSQSPSNKVTEKGKDVELRCDPISGHTALYWYRQSLGQGLEFLIYFQGNSAPDKSGLPSDRFSAERTGGSVSTLTIQRTQQEDSAVYLCASSPPNGRSNYGYTFGSGTRLTVV.

This clone was detected only a few times. The genes are TRBV6-1 and TRBJ1-2; 11 positions match TRBD1. Germline V gives CDR1 MNHNS, CDR2 SASEGT. The CDR3 has 14 residues. Trimming cost V 5 bases and J 6 bases; bases outside gene matches: 5. CDR3 residues: CASSRDRGFDGYTF. The CDR3 bases are TGTGCCAGCAGTAGGGACAGGGGGTTTGATGGCTACACCTTC.

In its sample, this clone was seen a few times. V and J are TRBV7-9 and TRBJ2-5; 12 nucleotides match TRBD2. CDR3 length equals 15 residues. J gave up 5 bases and V 5 bases, and 6 bases lay outside the gene matches. Germline assignment: CDR1 SEHNR and CDR2 FQNEAQ (reference sequence). The DNA for the CDR3 is TGTGCCAGCAGCCAGACTAGCGGGGGACGGGAGACCCAGTACTTC. This codes for CASSQTSGGRETQYF.

This chain uses TRBV19 with TRBJ1-3; 7 bases agree with TRBD1. Looked up from germline, CDR1 is LNHDA and CDR2 is SQIVND (reference sequence). V was pared by 5 bases and J by 5 bases, with 9 bases of the junction left unmatched. The CDR3 has 15 amino acids. CDR3 nucleotides: TGTGCCAGTAGTGTTTCCGGGACAGAAAGAAACACCATATATTTT. Amino acid sequence: CASSVSGTERNTIYF.

The chain employs TRBV15 and TRBJ1-6; the match to TRBD1 covers 10 bases. CDR1 is LNHNV and CDR2 is YYDKDF in the germline V gene (reference sequence). The CDR3 has 17 residues. Trimming took 4 bases from V and 2 from J; bases not matched to a gene: 5. CDR3: CATSTGTGDPYNSPLHF. The CDR3 bases are TGTGCCACCAGCACCGGGACAGGGGACCCCTATAATTCACCCCTCCACTTT.

The chain carries TRBV9 and TRBJ1-3; TRBD1 matches at 8 bases. Trimming removed 3 bases from V and 4 bases from J; junction bases left unmatched: 3. Germline V gene data show CDR1 as SGDLS and CDR2 as YYNGEE. The CDR3 is 14 amino acids. CDR3 in amino acids: CASSGTGSGNTIYF. CDR3 bases: TGTGCCAGCAGCGGGACAGGGTCGGGAAACACCATATATTTT.

The rearrangement joins TRBV18 to TRBJ1-1; unclear D gene. V dropped 3 bases and J dropped 5 bases, with 16 bases sitting between them. The CDR3 is made up of 15 amino acids. CDR1 is KGHSH and CDR2 is LQKENI in the germline V gene. CDR3 sequence reads: CASSPQPGLGTEAFF. The CDR3 coding sequence is TGTGCCAGCTCACCTCAACCCGGGTTGGGTACTGAAGCTTTCTTT. Drawing the rest from reference TRBV18 and TRBJ1-1, the complete variable domain is NAGVMQNPRHLVRRRGQEARLRCSPMKGHSHVYWYRQLPEEGLKFMVYLQKENIIDESGMPKERFSAEFPKEGPSILRIQQVVRGDSAAYFCASSPQPGLGTEAFFGQGTRLTVV.

This rearrangement joins TRBV28 to TRBJ2-3; 13 bases are shared with TRBD2. V shed 2 bases and J 3 bases; nucleotides not matched to a gene: 11. There are 19 residues in the CDR3. Germline CDR1 reads MDHEN; CDR2 reads SYDVKM. The CDR3 sequence: CASSLVLRLAGGTTDTQYF. CDR3 DNA sequence: TGTGCCAGCAGTTTAGTCCTTAGACTAGCGGGGGGTACTACAGATACGCAGTATTTT.

The gene calls are TRBV4-2 and TRBJ2-1, with TRBD1 as a possible D gene (7 bases). Germline V gene lookup returns CDR1 LGHNA and CDR2 YNFKEQ. The V gene lost 1 base and the J gene lost 5 bases, with 15 bases spanning the gap. The CDR3 consists of 16 residues. DNA for the CDR3: TGTGCCAGCAGCCAAGTTCAGGCGGGGACAGACAATGAGCAGTTCTTC. Residues: CASSQVQAGTDNEQFF.

This chain connects TRBV27 to TRBJ2-2, with 10 bases lining up with TRBD2. The CDR3 contains 17 residues. V was pared by 1 base and J by 1 base, with 3 bases of the junction left unmatched. Germline V gene lookup returns CDR1 MNHEY and CDR2 SMNVEV (reference sequence). The CDR3 nucleotides read TGTGCCAGCAGTTTATTAGCGGGGGGCGGGAACACCGGGGAGCTGTTTTTT. Residues: CASSLLAGGGNTGELFF.

The chain employs TRBV9 and TRBJ2-5, with D perhaps TRBD2 (7 bases). The CDR3 extends over 16 amino acids. Trimming removed 4 bases at V and 4 bases at J, with 20 bases between. Germline-derived CDR1 and CDR2 are SGDLS and YYNGEE. The CDR3 bases are TGTGCCAGCAGCCTAAAATGGGGGGGGGCCGGAGAGACCCAGTACTTC. It encodes CASSLKWGGAGETQYF.

This clone was detected a few times. This chain uses TRBV29-1 with TRBJ1-3, with D perhaps matching TRBD1 (5 bases). The CDR3 consists of 12 residues. The germline V gene encodes CDR1 SQVTM and CDR2 ANQGSEA. With 5 bases removed from V and 2 bases from J, the gap between germline ends came to 7 bases. CDR3 nucleotides: TGCAGCGTTCGGGGGACTGGAAACACCATATATTTT. Protein product: CSVRGTGNTIYF.

This clone has a handful of counts. The chain recombines TRBV7-8 with TRBJ1-4; unclear D gene. The CDR3 contains 12 residues. Trimming cost V 5 bases and J 8 bases, with 9 bases left between them. Germline CDR1 SGHVS, CDR2 FQNEAQ. The CDR3 loop reads CASSPNTEKLFF. CDR3 bases: TGTGCCAGCAGCCCGAACACGGAAAAACTGTTTTTT. Filled out from reference TRBV7-8 and TRBJ1-4, the complete variable domain reads GAGVSQSPRYKVAKRGQDVALRCDPISGHVSLFWYQQALGQGPEFLTYFQNEAQLDKSGLPSDRFFAERPEGSVSTLKIQRTQQEDSAVYLCASSPNTEKLFFGSGTQLSVL.